Listed here are 17 T cell receptor beta chains from one sample, sequenced in a study of OX40 agonist ivuxolimab in advanced cancers. This table comes from immunoSEQ multiplex PCR, and its TCRdb copy is limited to in-frame clones, with some not included. The profile shows tens of thousands of clones, 80% to 95% of them singletons. Material: CD4+ or CD8+ T cells sorted from blood, obtained in a trial of the OX40 agonist ivuxolimab. These receptors came from an adult with an advanced solid tumor such as melanoma, head and neck, liver or kidney cancer.

The chain combines TRBV14 with TRBJ2-2, with 7 bases fitting TRBD1. The germline V gene encodes CDR1 SGHDN and CDR2 FVKESK. This CDR3 is 16 amino acids long. V shed 3 bases and J 3 bases; nucleotides not matched to a gene: 7. As DNA, the CDR3 is TGTGCCAGCAGCCACCTTACAGGGGTCTACACCGGGGAGCTGTTTTTT. Translation: CASSHLTGVYTGELFF. Supplemented by reference TRBV14 and TRBJ2-2, the full variable domain reads EAGVTQFPSHSVIEKGQTVTLRCDPISGHDNLYWYRRVMGKEIKFLLHFVKESKQDESGMPNNRFLAERTGGTYSTLKVQPAELEDSGVYFCASSHLTGVYTGELFFGEGSRLTVL.

This clone showed up just once. The CDR3 spells CASSNHRDNTEAFF. The CDR3 coding sequence is TGTGCCAGCTCCAACCACCGGGACAACACTGAAGCTTTCTTT. The chain employs TRBV18 and TRBJ1-1; TRBD1 is a possible D gene (5 bases). Germline V gene sequence: CDR1 KGHSH, CDR2 LQKENI. Trimming cost V 6 bases and J 2 bases, with 13 bases left between them. The CDR3 consists of 14 residues.

The V and J genes are TRBV28 and TRBJ1-5; D unresolved. The CDR3 spans 12 residues. Germline CDR1 reads MDHEN; CDR2 reads SYDVKM. V was shortened by 7 bases and J by 5 bases, with 9 bases between the two germline ends. The CDR3 here is CASTAGYQPQHF. The CDR3 DNA is TGTGCCAGCACAGCCGGTTATCAGCCCCAGCATTTT. Together with reference TRBV28 and TRBJ1-5, the CDR3 gives the full variable domain: DVKVTQSSRYLVKRTGEKVFLECVQDMDHENMFWYRQDPGLGLRLIYFSYDVKMKEKGDIPEGYSVSREKKERFSLILESASTNQTSMYLCASTAGYQPQHFGDGTRLSIL.

The chain uses TRBV7-2 and TRBJ2-7; 11 bases are a match to TRBD2. The CDR3 has 16 amino acids. Germline values: CDR1 SGHTA, CDR2 FQGNSA. The ends lost 5 bases at V and 0 bases at J; junction bases unmatched: 6. The CDR3 coding sequence is TGTGCCAGCAGCCGGACTAGCGGGTCAAACTCCTACGAGCAGTACTTC. This encodes CASSRTSGSNSYEQYF.

In its sample, this clone was seen a few times. The J gene is TRBJ1-5, the V gene TRBV2; maybe TRBD1 (6 bases). The CDR3 extends over 14 amino acids. Trimming shortened V by 4 bases and J by 0 bases, and 7 bases separated the two germline ends. Germline V lookup: CDR1 SNHLY, CDR2 FYNNEI. This chain's CDR3 is CASSAQGSNQPQHF. The CDR3 region has the DNA TGTGCCAGCAGTGCACAGGGTAGCAATCAGCCCCAGCATTTT. Filled out from reference TRBV2 and TRBJ1-5, the complete variable domain reads EPEVTQTPSHQVTQMGQEVILRCVPISNHLYFYWYRQILGQKVEFLVSFYNNEISEKSEIFDDQFSVERPDGSNFTLKIRSTKLEDSAMYFCASSAQGSNQPQHFGDGTRLSIL.

DNA for the CDR3: TGTGCCAGCAGTTACAAGCGAGGGGAGCTGTTTTTT. Residues: CASSYKRGELFF. V and J are TRBV6-6 and TRBJ2-2; D gene uncertain. The length of the CDR3 is 12 residues. V gave up 2 bases and J gave up 8 bases, with 6 bases separating them. Germline V gene lookup returns CDR1 MNHNY and CDR2 SVGAGI (reference sequence).

The chain carries TRBV5-4 and TRBJ2-2; no firm D call. The CDR3 loop spans 14 amino acids. V lost 1 base and J lost 1, with 5 bases in between. From germline, CDR1 is SGHNT and CDR2 YYREEE (reference sequence). The CDR3 DNA reads as TGTGCCAGCAGCTTGCGACAGAACACCGGGGAGCTGTTTTTT. Its protein product is CASSLRQNTGELFF.

The rearrangement uses TRBV5-6 and TRBJ1-1, with D hard to call. This CDR3 has 13 amino acids. The germline gives CDR1 SGHDT, CDR2 YYEEEE. The germline V and J ends were trimmed by 2 bases and 2 bases, with 7 bases remaining between them. This chain's CDR3 is CASSFEVNTEAFF. The CDR3 coding sequence is TGTGCCAGCAGCTTTGAGGTTAACACTGAAGCTTTCTTT. Full variable domain (outside the CDR3, taken from reference TRBV5-6 and TRBJ1-1): DAGVTQSPTHLIKTRGQQVTLRCSPKSGHDTVSWYQQALGQGPQFIFQYYEEEERQRGNFPDRFSGHQFPNYSSELNVNALLLGDSALYLCASSFEVNTEAFFGQGTRLTVV.

The rearrangement uses TRBV4-3 and TRBJ2-3, with TRBD2 as a possible D gene (5 bases). This CDR3 comprises 18 residues. Germline V CDR1 and CDR2: LGHNA, YSLEER. V shed 0 bases and J shed 4 bases, with 20 bases lying between them. CDR3 residues: CASSQDVGAPSGPDTQYF. The CDR3 bases are TGCGCCAGCAGCCAAGATGTGGGAGCGCCCTCGGGCCCAGATACGCAGTATTTT.

This clone has just a few counts. V gene TRBV5-1 combines with J gene TRBJ2-3; unclear D gene. Between the trimmed V and J ends, which lost 7 bases and 5 bases, there was a span of 14 bases. The CDR3 totals 13 residues. Germline V gene sequence: CDR1 SGHRS, CDR2 YFSETQ. The CDR3 region has the DNA TGCGCCAGCCGGGCAGGTGGGCAAGATACGCAGTATTTT. This translates into CASRAGGQDTQYF.

The chain couples TRBV27 to TRBJ2-1; D may be TRBD2 (5 bases). V dropped 8 bases and J dropped 2 bases, with 16 bases sitting between them. The CDR3 consists of 15 residues. Germline assignment: CDR1 MNHEY and CDR2 SMNVEV (reference sequence). The CDR3 sequence is CASARTALPYNEQFF. The CDR3 DNA reads TGTGCCAGCGCTAGGACTGCCCTTCCCTACAATGAGCAGTTCTTC.

This clone occurred a few times. The chain uses TRBV14 and TRBJ1-1; unclear D gene. This CDR3 region has 13 residues. The germline V gene encodes CDR1 SGHDN and CDR2 FVKESK. V dropped 0 bases and J dropped 11 bases, with 13 bases sitting between them. The CDR3 region has the DNA TGTGCCAGCAGCCAAGATTTAAGTGGTCGGGCTTTCTTT. As protein: CASSQDLSGRAFF. Filled out from reference TRBV14 and TRBJ1-1, the complete variable domain reads EAGVTQFPSHSVIEKGQTVTLRCDPISGHDNLYWYRRVMGKEIKFLLHFVKESKQDESGMPNNRFLAERTGGTYSTLKVQPAELEDSGVYFCASSQDLSGRAFFGQGTRLTVV.

This rearrangement joins TRBV28 to TRBJ1-2, with 8 bases fitting TRBD1. The V gene's germline CDR1 is MDHEN and CDR2 SYDVKM. The CDR3 has 16 residues. With V trimmed by 6 bases and J by 2 bases, 11 bases remained unmatched. CDR3 nucleotide sequence: TGTGCCAGCAGACACCCCTCAGGGGGCGCGAACTATGGCTACACCTTC. As protein: CASRHPSGGANYGYTF.

The gene calls are TRBV28 and TRBJ1-5; tentatively, D is TRBD1 (6 bases). The CDR3 is 13 residues long. V was shortened by 10 bases and J by 12 bases, with 22 bases between the two germline ends. CDR1 is MDHEN, CDR2 SYDVKM, per germline. The CDR3, as DNA: TGTGCCACCATTCGGACAGCCCCCGGCGACCAGCATTTT. Translating gives CATIRTAPGDQHF. The whole variable domain, remainder taken from reference TRBV28 and TRBJ1-5, is DVKVTQSSRYLVKRTGEKVFLECVQDMDHENMFWYRQDPGLGLRLIYFSYDVKMKEKGDIPEGYSVSREKKERFSLILESASTNQTSMYLCATIRTAPGDQHFGDGTRLSIL.

J is TRBJ2-7 and V is TRBV7-3; TRBD2 agrees at 7 bases. Per the germline V gene, CDR1 is SGHTA and CDR2 is FQGTGA. With V trimmed by 5 bases and J by 1 base, 5 bases remained unmatched. The CDR3 is 14 amino acids. CDR3 sequence reads: CASSVRGESYEQYF. The CDR3 bases are TGTGCCAGCAGCGTTCGGGGGGAATCCTACGAGCAGTACTTC.

This clone was detected only once. The gene calls are TRBV29-1 and TRBJ2-5, with D perhaps matching TRBD2 (7 bases). The CDR3 has 15 residues. The ends were cut back, 5 bases at V and 1 base at J, with 17 bases in the middle. Looked up from germline, CDR1 is SQVTM and CDR2 is ANQGSEA. The CDR3 DNA is TGCAGCGTTCTACCGCCGGGGGGCGGCCAAGAGACCCAGTACTTC. Encoded protein: CSVLPPGGGQETQYF.

CDR3: CASSPRDRGQSEKLFF. CDR3 coding DNA: TGCGCCAGCAGCCCCCGGGACAGGGGGCAAAGTGAAAAACTGTTTTTT. V gene TRBV5-1 combines with J gene TRBJ1-4; 12 nucleotides line up with TRBD1. Germline-derived CDR1 and CDR2 are SGHRS and YFSETQ. The CDR3 covers 16 residues. Trimming cost V 4 bases and J 7 bases; bases outside gene matches: 8.